The next 3 T cell receptor beta chains were all read from a single sample in a study of CD8 T cells in ankylosing spondylitis. Study-level points and caveats: A TCR beta motif of roughly eight highly homologous variants appeared characteristic of ankylosing spondylitis blood.

TCRdb fed the 5' RACE reads into MiXCR, producing one record per CDR3 protein. The table includes 500,000 to 650,000 distinct CDR3 sequences, about 5.7% detected once. Which antigens these TCRs recognize remains unknown. Sequencing input: blood, either unsorted or a sorted T cell fraction (not recorded which). The receptors were gathered from a male donor with ankylosing spondylitis.

V is TRBV20-1 and J is TRBJ2-3, with TRBD2 matching 11 bases. The CDR3 contains 15 residues. Trimming cost V 5 bases and J 4 bases; bases outside gene matches: 8. Germline V CDR1 and CDR2: DFQATT, SNEGSKA (reference sequence). CDR3 amino acids: CSAGLLAGAADTQYF. CDR3 DNA: TGCAGTGCTGGGCTACTAGCGGGAGCGGCAGATACGCAGTATTTT.

This clonotype was picked up many times. This chain joins TRBV27 and TRBJ2-7; no reliable D call. This CDR3 is built from 13 residues. Per the germline V gene, CDR1 is MNHEY and CDR2 is SMNVEV (reference sequence). V was pared by 8 bases and J by 5 bases, with 16 bases between. The chain's CDR3 is CASSAVRGDEQYF. Here the CDR3 DNA reads TGTGCCAGCTCTGCGGTTAGAGGCGACGAGCAGTACTTC.

This clonotype was detected many times. The chain links TRBV7-9 to TRBJ2-3; D is unclear. V lost 4 bases, J lost 1 base, and 6 bases lay in between. The V gene's germline CDR1 is SEHNR and CDR2 FQNEAQ (reference sequence). This CDR3 has 13 residues. DNA of the CDR3: TGTGCCAGCAGCTCCAAGGGCACAGATACGCAGTATTTT. Its protein is CASSSKGTDTQYF.